Listed below are T cell receptor beta chains from one sample, sequenced in a study of T cell responses to AZD1222 COVID-19 vaccine. The assay was immunoSEQ multiplex PCR, and TCRdb's table has in-frame clones only and misses some. The sample contains approximately 190,000 clones, 90% to 95% of which appear only once. This specimen consisted of peripheral blood, obtained on day 0 of AZD1222 vaccination. Every receptor here comes from an adult in good health. Both conserved end residues are part of each CDR3. Fields, in order: CDR3 protein, CDR3 DNA, clone size, J gene, D gene, V gene. The D gene is left open where the match is weak. For some rows the clone size is stated as once, few or many, or as a class when expanded; others skip it.

CDR3 protein: CASTLVWGEGQPQHF
CDR3 DNA: TGTGCCAGTACCCTTGTCTGGGGGGAAGGTCAGCCCCAGCATTTT
clone size: -
J gene: TRBJ1-5
D gene: -
V gene: TRBV19

CDR3 protein: CASSLSSGIAKNIQYF
CDR3 DNA: TGTGCCAGCAGCTTATCTAGCGGGATAGCCAAAAACATTCAGTACTTC
clone size: -
J gene: TRBJ2-4
D gene: TRBD2
V gene: TRBV7-2

CDR3 protein: CASSDATNEKLFF
CDR3 DNA: TGTGCCAGCTCCGATGCAACTAATGAAAAACTGTTTTTT
clone size: -
J gene: TRBJ1-4
D gene: -
V gene: TRBV27

CDR3 protein: CASSDFYNEQFF
CDR3 DNA: TGTGCCAGCAGCGACTTCTACAATGAGCAGTTCTTC
clone size: once
J gene: TRBJ2-1
D gene: -
V gene: TRBV5-4

CDR3 protein: CASSSGWTHRKGDTEAFF
CDR3 DNA: TGTGCCAGCAGCTCAGGCTGGACGCATCGGAAGGGGGACACTGAAGCTTTCTTT
clone size: -
J gene: TRBJ1-1
D gene: -
V gene: TRBV11-2

CDR3 protein: CASKGSSYEQYF
CDR3 DNA: TGTGCCAGTAAGGGGAGCTCCTACGAGCAGTACTTC
clone size: -
J gene: TRBJ2-7
D gene: -
V gene: TRBV19

CDR3 protein: CASYRGRTAGELFF
CDR3 DNA: TGTGCCTCCTACAGGGGGCGAACCGCCGGGGAGCTGTTTTTT
clone size: -
J gene: TRBJ2-2
D gene: TRBD1
V gene: TRBV30

CDR3 protein: CSASSGVVYNEQFF
CDR3 DNA: TGCAGTGCTAGTTCGGGAGTCGTGTACAATGAGCAGTTCTTC
clone size: -
J gene: TRBJ2-1
D gene: -
V gene: TRBV20-1

CDR3 protein: CASSEYSASAYNEQFF
CDR3 DNA: TGTGCCAGCAGTGAGTATAGCGCCTCGGCCTACAATGAGCAGTTCTTC
clone size: -
J gene: TRBJ2-1
D gene: -
V gene: TRBV6-4

CDR3 protein: CASSLTGGGEKLFF
CDR3 DNA: TGTGCCAGCAGTCTTACAGGGGGCGGAGAAAAACTGTTTTTT
clone size: -
J gene: TRBJ1-4
D gene: TRBD1
V gene: TRBV7-9

CDR3 protein: CSVEESRDRSTMRQFF
CDR3 DNA: TGCAGCGTTGAAGAATCCAGGGACCGCTCTACAATGAGGCAGTTCTTC
clone size: once
J gene: TRBJ2-1
D gene: -
V gene: TRBV29-1

CDR3 protein: CASSETGGNYGYTF
CDR3 DNA: TGTGCCAGCAGCGAGACAGGGGGAAACTATGGCTACACCTTC
clone size: -
J gene: TRBJ1-2
D gene: TRBD1
V gene: TRBV7-3

CDR3 protein: CASSYSAGEIPDEQFF
CDR3 DNA: TGTGCCAGCAGTTACTCCGCGGGAGAAATCCCCGATGAGCAGTTCTTC
clone size: -
J gene: TRBJ2-1
D gene: TRBD2
V gene: TRBV6-6

CDR3 protein: CSVEWGYEQYF
CDR3 DNA: TGCAGCGTTGAATGGGGATACGAGCAGTACTTC
clone size: once
J gene: TRBJ2-7
D gene: -
V gene: TRBV29-1

CDR3 protein: CAWSVNRGNSPLHF
CDR3 DNA: TGTGCCTGGAGTGTAAACAGGGGCAATTCACCCCTCCACTTT
clone size: -
J gene: TRBJ1-6
D gene: TRBD1
V gene: TRBV30

CDR3 protein: CASSIDPSAGTQYF
CDR3 DNA: TGTGCCAGTAGTATAGATCCTAGCGCAGGGACCCAGTACTTC
clone size: -
J gene: TRBJ2-5
D gene: -
V gene: TRBV19

CDR3 protein: CASSRSPYNEQFF
CDR3 DNA: TGTGCCAGCAGCCGAAGTCCCTACAATGAGCAGTTCTTC
clone size: -
J gene: TRBJ2-1
D gene: -
V gene: TRBV28

CDR3 protein: CASSPRPVSSYNEQFF
CDR3 DNA: TGTGCCAGCTCCCCCAGGCCGGTGAGCTCCTACAATGAGCAGTTCTTC
clone size: -
J gene: TRBJ2-1
D gene: -
V gene: TRBV18

CDR3 protein: CASSIAIRVSSYNEQFF
CDR3 DNA: TGTGCCAGTAGTATAGCGATCAGGGTAAGCTCCTACAATGAGCAGTTCTTC
clone size: -
J gene: TRBJ2-1
D gene: -
V gene: TRBV19

CDR3 protein: CAITDRLGGEQYF
CDR3 DNA: TGTGCCATCACCGACAGGCTGGGAGGTGAGCAGTACTTC
clone size: -
J gene: TRBJ2-7
D gene: -
V gene: TRBV10-3

CDR3 protein: CASSSGALPGTDTQYF
CDR3 DNA: TGCGCCAGCAGCTCTGGGGCACTTCCGGGGACAGATACGCAGTATTTT
clone size: -
J gene: TRBJ2-3
D gene: -
V gene: TRBV5-1

CDR3 protein: CASSSPPWVPYNEQFF
CDR3 DNA: TGTGCCAGCAGCTCGCCTCCCTGGGTCCCGTACAATGAGCAGTTCTTC
clone size: -
J gene: TRBJ2-1
D gene: -
V gene: TRBV7-8

CDR3 protein: CASSLYGGLQPQHF
CDR3 DNA: TGTGCCAGCAGTTTATACGGGGGGCTGCAGCCCCAGCATTTT
clone size: few
J gene: TRBJ1-5
D gene: -
V gene: TRBV28

CDR3 protein: CASSDGQLSHYEQYF
CDR3 DNA: TGCGCCAGCAGTGACGGACAGCTTAGCCACTACGAGCAGTACTTC
clone size: -
J gene: TRBJ2-7
D gene: -
V gene: TRBV10-2

CDR3 protein: CAWSVTGGNQPQHF
CDR3 DNA: TGTGCCTGGAGTGTAACGGGTGGCAATCAGCCCCAGCATTTT
clone size: -
J gene: TRBJ1-5
D gene: -
V gene: TRBV30

CDR3 protein: CASSPTPPQGSYNEQFF
CDR3 DNA: TGTGCCAGCAGTCCAACCCCACCCCAAGGCTCCTACAATGAGCAGTTCTTC
clone size: -
J gene: TRBJ2-1
D gene: -
V gene: TRBV28

CDR3 protein: CASSLAGGGNTIYF
CDR3 DNA: TGTGCCAGCAGCTTAGCAGGGGGCGGAAACACCATATATTTT
clone size: once
J gene: TRBJ1-3
D gene: TRBD1
V gene: TRBV7-9

CDR3 protein: CASSVGGLAYEQYF
CDR3 DNA: TGTGCCAGCAGCGTTGGAGGTTTGGCCTACGAGCAGTACTTC
clone size: -
J gene: TRBJ2-7
D gene: -
V gene: TRBV9

CDR3 protein: CASSLVGTMNTEAFF
CDR3 DNA: TGTGCCAGCAGTTTAGTCGGGACCATGAACACTGAAGCTTTCTTT
clone size: -
J gene: TRBJ1-1
D gene: -
V gene: TRBV28

CDR3 protein: CASSLLGYTGELFF
CDR3 DNA: TGTGCCAGCAGTTTGCTTGGGTACACCGGGGAGCTGTTTTTT
clone size: -
J gene: TRBJ2-2
D gene: -
V gene: TRBV28

CDR3 protein: CVSSPRGSGSNEQFF
CDR3 DNA: TGTGTCAGCAGCCCCCGTGGTAGCGGGAGCAATGAGCAGTTCTTC
clone size: -
J gene: TRBJ2-1
D gene: TRBD2
V gene: TRBV6-5

CDR3 protein: CASSNYGTTQYF
CDR3 DNA: TGTGCCAGCAGTAACTACGGGACGACCCAGTACTTC
clone size: -
J gene: TRBJ2-5
D gene: -
V gene: TRBV27

CDR3 protein: CSVFLAEGYNEQFF
CDR3 DNA: TGCAGCGTATTTCTAGCGGAGGGATATAATGAGCAGTTCTTC
clone size: -
J gene: TRBJ2-1
D gene: TRBD2
V gene: TRBV29-1

CDR3 protein: CASSLDGSYEQYF
CDR3 DNA: TGTGCCAGCAGTCTCGATGGCTCCTACGAGCAGTACTTC
clone size: -
J gene: TRBJ2-7
D gene: -
V gene: TRBV12-3/TRBV12-4

CDR3 protein: CASSMFATPHTQYF
CDR3 DNA: TGTGCCAGTAGTATGTTCGCTACTCCGCATACGCAGTATTTT
clone size: -
J gene: TRBJ2-3
D gene: -
V gene: TRBV19

CDR3 protein: CASNPRDSPYNEQFF
CDR3 DNA: TGTGCCAGTAACCCCCGGGACAGTCCCTACAATGAGCAGTTCTTC
clone size: -
J gene: TRBJ2-1
D gene: TRBD1
V gene: TRBV19

CDR3 protein: CASSEAMRGPESPLHF
CDR3 DNA: TGTGCCAGCAGTGAAGCGATGCGGGGGCCGGAATCACCCCTCCACTTT
clone size: -
J gene: TRBJ1-6
D gene: -
V gene: TRBV6-1

CDR3 protein: CASSFTGPGNQPQHF
CDR3 DNA: TGTGCCAGCAGTTTTACGGGGCCCGGCAATCAGCCCCAGCATTTT
clone size: -
J gene: TRBJ1-5
D gene: -
V gene: TRBV28

CDR3 protein: CASSDHRGGAGPPSYEQYF
CDR3 DNA: TGCGCCAGCAGTGACCACAGGGGGGGAGCGGGCCCTCCCTCCTACGAGCAGTACTTC
clone size: -
J gene: TRBJ2-7
D gene: -
V gene: TRBV10-1

CDR3 protein: CASSFQRATDTQYF
CDR3 DNA: TGTGCCAGCAGTTTTCAAAGGGCCACAGATACGCAGTATTTT
clone size: -
J gene: TRBJ2-3
D gene: -
V gene: TRBV6-5

CDR3 protein: CASSFSQGAGTGELFF
CDR3 DNA: TGTGCCAGCAGCTTTAGTCAGGGGGCGGGCACCGGGGAGCTGTTTTTT
clone size: -
J gene: TRBJ2-2
D gene: TRBD1
V gene: TRBV7-3

CDR3 protein: CASSLSARPSGTTHVTQYF
CDR3 DNA: TGTGCCAGCAGTTTATCCGCTAGACCTAGCGGGACAACCCATGTGACCCAGTACTTC
clone size: once
J gene: TRBJ2-5
D gene: TRBD2
V gene: TRBV28

CDR3 protein: CSAGGGITEAFF
CDR3 DNA: TGCAGCGCTGGCGGGGGGATCACTGAAGCTTTCTTT
clone size: -
J gene: TRBJ1-1
D gene: -
V gene: TRBV29-1

CDR3 protein: CASSEEGQGPLEQYF
CDR3 DNA: TGTGCCAGCAGTGAGGAGGGACAGGGGCCCTTGGAGCAGTACTTC
clone size: -
J gene: TRBJ2-7
D gene: TRBD1
V gene: TRBV2

CDR3 protein: CASTSTGYEKLFF
CDR3 DNA: TGTGCCAGCACCTCGACAGGGTACGAAAAACTGTTTTTT
clone size: -
J gene: TRBJ1-4
D gene: TRBD1
V gene: TRBV6-5

CDR3 protein: CSASPYVPTGLVGSGNTIYF
CDR3 DNA: TGCAGTGCTAGTCCCTATGTCCCGACAGGGCTAGTGGGCTCTGGAAACACCATATATTTT
clone size: -
J gene: TRBJ1-3
D gene: TRBD1
V gene: TRBV20-1

CDR3 protein: CASSIKVAGYTF
CDR3 DNA: TGTGCCAGCAGCATAAAGGTCGCGGGCTACACCTTC
clone size: -
J gene: TRBJ1-2
D gene: -
V gene: TRBV7-2

CDR3 protein: CASNLNSGSDDEQFF
CDR3 DNA: TGTGCCAGCAACCTGAATAGCGGGAGCGATGATGAGCAGTTCTTC
clone size: once
J gene: TRBJ2-1
D gene: TRBD2
V gene: TRBV5-6

CDR3 protein: CASSPGLALSYEQYF
CDR3 DNA: TGTGCCAGCAGCCCGGGACTAGCGCTCTCCTACGAGCAGTACTTC
clone size: -
J gene: TRBJ2-7
D gene: TRBD2
V gene: TRBV7-8

CDR3 protein: CASSDIALGGYTEAFF
CDR3 DNA: TGTGCCAGCAGTGACATAGCCTTAGGGGGGTACACTGAAGCTTTCTTT
clone size: -
J gene: TRBJ1-1
D gene: -
V gene: TRBV6-1

CDR3 protein: CASRRDRGPWEKLFF
CDR3 DNA: TGTGCCAGCAGGCGGGACAGGGGGCCTTGGGAAAAACTGTTTTTT
clone size: -
J gene: TRBJ1-4
D gene: TRBD1
V gene: TRBV28

CDR3 protein: CASSLGTSGDNEQFF
CDR3 DNA: TGTGCTAGCAGCTTGGGCACTAGCGGGGACAATGAGCAGTTCTTC
clone size: once
J gene: TRBJ2-1
D gene: TRBD2
V gene: TRBV7-7

CDR3 protein: CASSLARANQPQHF
CDR3 DNA: TGTGCCAGCAGCTTAGCCAGGGCCAATCAGCCCCAGCATTTT
clone size: -
J gene: TRBJ1-5
D gene: -
V gene: TRBV7-8

CDR3 protein: CASSVGEGGRSSPLHF
CDR3 DNA: TGTGCCAGCAGCGTAGGTGAGGGGGGGCGGAGTTCACCCCTCCACTTT
clone size: -
J gene: TRBJ1-6
D gene: -
V gene: TRBV9

CDR3 protein: CASSLSGAHTGELFF
CDR3 DNA: TGTGCCAGCAGTTTATCCGGGGCCCACACCGGGGAGCTGTTTTTT
clone size: -
J gene: TRBJ2-2
D gene: -
V gene: TRBV28